This TCR beta chain was found in a study of control samples from healthy donors and cancer patients (TCRdb year 2020). In the case of this clone: Its antigen target is currently unknown. Base qualities are not provided; no much larger clone lies one nucleotide away.

The library was obtained by the immunoSEQ multiplex PCR assay. Sourced from immuneACCESS, this table was stored by TCRdb with only in-frame sequences that have V and J called. A share of the clones is absent; for the studies checked, an unresolved V gene accounts for under half, and the remainder has no known explanation. The sample contains tens of thousands of clones, about 95% of them found a single time. The ten largest clones represent under 3.5% of the sample. From the cysteine up to the phenylalanine, the CDR3 has a length of 16 residues. The only DNA kept is the CDR3, 48 bases in frame from the first base. The junction carries 11 bases between V and J, which are trimmed by 1 base and 1 base respectively. As encoded in the germline V gene (reference sequence), CDR1 is LNHNV while CDR2 is YYDKDF.

The sequence is built from TRBV15 and TRBJ1-3; the D gene identity is not certain. This clonotype was obtained from a woman in her twenties or thirties in good health. The specimen was blood. CDR3 protein: CATSRGQDGSGNTIYF. The bases read TGTGCCACCAGCAGAGGCCAGGACGGTTCTGGAAACACCATATATTTT.